The 26 T cell receptor beta chains presented below share a single source sample, sequenced in a study of human T cells and chemical hapten exposure. TCRdb reanalysed the RACE reads using MiXCR and keeps one entry per CDR3 protein. The sample records 280,000 or so distinct CDR3 sequences, just under 8% being singletons. Specified time point: pre-sensitization, week 0. Treatment meaning: therapeutic diphenylcyclopropenone sensitization with weekly scalp DPC. The material sequenced was whole blood, taken in connection with sensitization to the hapten diphenylcyclopropenone (DPC). The receptor set was obtained from a man aged 18 to 30 with alopecia areata. Some clones in this sample may be carry-over from other donors' samples.

This clonotype was seen at least ten times. V is TRBV6-5 and J is TRBJ1-2; D not resolved. The V gene lost 6 bases and the J gene lost 0 bases, with 5 bases spanning the gap. CDR1 and CDR2 (germline): MNHEY, SVGAGI. The CDR3 sequence is 12 residues long. The CDR3 region has the DNA TGTGCCAGCAGATGGGCTAACTATGGCTACACCTTC. Translation: CASRWANYGYTF.

V and J are TRBV6-6 and TRBJ1-5; no clear D gene. CDR1 and CDR2 (germline): MNHNY, SVGAGI (reference sequence). V lost 6 bases to trimming and J lost 0 bases, with 15 bases between them. The CDR3 runs to 16 residues. The CDR3 DNA sequence: TGTGCCAGCAGCTCATGGGAATCAGGTAGCAATCAGCCCCAGCATTTT. Amino acid sequence: CASSSWESGSNQPQHF.

The gene calls are TRBV7-2 and TRBJ2-3; 8 bases are shared with TRBD2. The germline CDR1 and CDR2 sequences are SGHTA and FQGNSA. This CDR3 spans 17 amino acids. Unmatched junction bases numbered 10, after V lost 4 bases and J lost 1 base. The CDR3 here is CASSSPSRRGGTDTQYF. In DNA, the CDR3 is TGTGCCAGCAGCTCCCCTTCGCGGCGGGGGGGCACAGATACGCAGTATTTT. Variable domain in full (rest from reference TRBV7-2 and TRBJ2-3): GAGVSQSPSNKVTEKGKDVELRCDPISGHTALYWYRQSLGQGLEFLIYFQGNSAPDKSGLPSDRFSAERTGGSVSTLTIQRTQQEDSAVYLCASSSPSRRGGTDTQYFGPGTRLTVL.

This clonotype was picked up a small number of times. The V and J genes are TRBV6-2 or TRBV6-3 and TRBJ1-2; D is undetermined. Germline loops: CDR1 MNHEY, CDR2 SVGEGT. V lost 6 bases and J 0 bases, leaving 5 bases between the germline ends. The CDR3 runs 12 residues. The CDR3 sequence is CASRDTNYGYTF. The CDR3 nucleotides are TGTGCCAGCAGAGATACTAACTATGGCTACACCTTC.

This clonotype came up a few times. CDR3 sequence reads: CASSQVMTYQETQYF. The CDR3 nucleotides read TGCGCCAGCAGCCAAGTAATGACTTACCAAGAGACCCAGTACTTC. The genes are TRBV4-1 and TRBJ2-5; D unclear. Germline lookup yields CDR1 MGHRA and CDR2 YSYEKL. Trimming shortened V by 1 base and J by 0 bases, and 9 bases separated the two germline ends. This CDR3 has 15 residues.

The chain links TRBV7-3 to TRBJ2-5; D is ambiguous. The CDR3 is made up of 14 amino acids. V lost 6 bases and J 0 bases, leaving 11 bases between the germline ends. Germline CDR1 and CDR2: SGHTA and FQGTGA. The DNA of the CDR3 is TGTGCCAGCAGTCCCGGAATTCACCAAGAGACCCAGTACTTC. Protein: CASSPGIHQETQYF.

This clonotype was found a few times. This sequence joins TRBV11-2 and TRBJ1-2; TRBD1 is a possible D gene (5 bases). CDR1 and CDR2 from the germline V gene are SGHAT and FQNNGV. This CDR3 has 15 amino acids. Trimming removed 4 bases from V and 0 bases from J, with 12 bases in between. In nucleotides, the CDR3 is TGTGCCAGCAGCTCCATGAGGGGATCTAACTATGGCTACACCTTC. It codes for CASSSMRGSNYGYTF.

The table lists this clonotype with a few counts. The chain is built from TRBV19 and TRBJ1-1; D is unresolved. Germline-derived CDR1 and CDR2 are LNHDA and SQIVND (reference sequence). This CDR3 is 12 amino acids long. V was clipped by 6 bases and J by 8 bases, with 13 bases between them. The CDR3 is CASRAQDGEAFF. The CDR3, as DNA: TGTGCCAGTAGGGCCCAGGACGGGGAAGCTTTCTTT.

This clonotype has only a few counts. The chain links TRBV12-3 or TRBV12-4 to TRBJ1-1; possible D gene TRBD1, 6 bases. Trimming took 7 bases from V and 4 from J, leaving 19 bases between them. This CDR3 is 15 amino acids long. The CDR3 is CASNAWGAVGTEAFF. Written as DNA, the CDR3 is TGTGCCAGCAACGCGTGGGGGGCGGTAGGCACTGAAGCTTTCTTT.

The V and J genes are TRBV24-1 and TRBJ2-4, with TRBD1 identical over 8 bases. The CDR3 consists of 15 residues. Unmatched junction bases numbered 13, after V lost 3 bases and J lost 13 bases. The germline gives CDR1 KGHDR, CDR2 SFDVKD. In nucleotides, the CDR3 is TGTGCCACCAGTGATAGCCGGACAGGGAACCTTTTACAGTACTTC. This gives the protein CATSDSRTGNLLQYF.

The V call is TRBV6-1, the J call TRBJ2-3; 12 bases line up with TRBD1. CDR1 is MNHNS, CDR2 SASEGT, per germline. This CDR3 contains 16 residues. The ends lost 2 bases at V and 2 bases at J; junction bases unmatched: 2. The CDR3 spells CASSEPGQGATDTQYF. The CDR3 coding sequence is TGTGCCAGCAGTGAACCGGGACAGGGGGCCACAGATACGCAGTATTTT.

This chain links TRBV29-1 with TRBJ1-1; D gene unclear. The CDR3 loop spans 13 amino acids. V was clipped by 5 bases and J by 5 bases, with 15 bases between them. Germline CDR1 reads SQVTM; CDR2 reads ANQGSEA. CDR3 sequence reads: CSVSAEHGTEAFF. CDR3 DNA: TGCAGCGTTTCGGCGGAGCACGGGACTGAAGCTTTCTTT.

This clonotype has ten or more counts. The gene calls are TRBV24-1 and TRBJ1-3; unclear D gene. With 4 bases removed from V and 0 bases from J, the gap between germline ends came to 9 bases. The CDR3 sequence is 15 residues long. Germline loops: CDR1 KGHDR, CDR2 SFDVKD. The CDR3 nucleotides read TGTGCCACCAGTGACCCGACCAGCTCTGGAAACACCATATATTTT. Translated, it gives CATSDPTSSGNTIYF.

This clonotype appeared a few times. The chain has TRBV28 and TRBJ2-2; possible D gene TRBD2, 6 bases. There are 16 residues in the CDR3. Germline CDR1 is MDHEN and CDR2 is SYDVKM. Trimming removed 3 bases from V and 4 bases from J, with 15 bases in between. CDR3 residues: CASSLEGAEGTGELFF. The CDR3, as DNA: TGTGCCAGCAGTTTGGAAGGGGCGGAGGGCACCGGGGAGCTGTTTTTT.

This clonotype appeared a few times. The chain is built from TRBV12-3 or TRBV12-4 and TRBJ1-4; the match to TRBD1 covers 8 bases. V gave up 4 bases and J gave up 5 bases; unmatched junction bases: 3. The CDR3 extends over 14 amino acids. CDR3 amino acids: CASSSRTGNEKLFF. The CDR3 bases are TGTGCCAGCAGTTCCCGGACAGGGAATGAAAAACTGTTTTTT.

About this clonotype: One base away lies a much larger clone, so this may be a sequencing read error. V gene TRBV3-1 combines with J gene TRBJ2-2, with TRBD2 matching over 7 bases. The trim removed 10 bases at V and 5 bases at J, leaving 7 bases unmatched. This CDR3 has 13 residues. Per germline, CDR1 LGHDT and CDR2 YNNKEL (reference sequence). CDR3 sequence reads: CANISRGTGELFF. The CDR3 DNA reads TGTGCCAACATCTCGCGGGGGACCGGGGAGCTGTTTTTT. The whole variable domain, remainder taken from reference TRBV3-1 and TRBJ2-2, is DTAVSQTPKYLVTQMGNDKSIKCEQNLGHDTMYWYKQDSKKFLKIMFSYNNKELIINETVPNRFSPKSPDKAHLNLHINSLELGDSAVYFCANISRGTGELFFGEGSRLTVL.

This chain uses TRBV12-3 or TRBV12-4 with TRBJ1-5; D might be TRBD1 (6 bases). The CDR3 has 14 residues. V dropped 7 bases and J dropped 6 bases, with 16 bases sitting between them. CDR3 loop: CASTSGAGGQPQHF. The CDR3 bases are TGTGCCAGCACCTCAGGGGCAGGAGGTCAGCCCCAGCATTTT.

This chain connects TRBV7-6 to TRBJ2-5; D is perhaps TRBD1 (5 bases). V was trimmed by 4 bases and J by 1 base, leaving 10 bases between them. Germline CDR1 reads SGHVS; CDR2 reads FNYEAQ. The CDR3 has 14 residues. CDR3: CASSSDRTQETQYF. The CDR3 DNA reads TGTGCCAGCAGCTCCGACAGAACCCAAGAGACCCAGTACTTC.

Ten or more counts support this clonotype. The rearrangement links TRBV7-2 to TRBJ1-2; 7 positions match TRBD1. Trimming removed 6 bases from V and 10 bases from J; junction bases left unmatched: 5. Looked up from germline, CDR1 is SGHTA and CDR2 is FQGNSA. The CDR3 totals 11 residues. CDR3 nucleotide sequence: TGTGCCAGCAGTAATACAGGGGTCTACACCTTC. The encoded protein is CASSNTGVYTF.

This clonotype was observed many times. This sequence joins TRBV18 and TRBJ1-1; 7 positions match TRBD1. Germline loops: CDR1 KGHSH, CDR2 LQKENI. This CDR3 has 15 amino acids. J gave up 5 bases and V 0 bases, and 6 bases lay outside the gene matches. The CDR3 region is CASSPPVRGWTEAFF. CDR3 DNA sequence: TGTGCCAGCTCACCACCAGTCAGGGGGTGGACTGAAGCTTTCTTT.

This clonotype was observed a few times. V and J are TRBV4-1 and TRBJ2-6; the D gene is possibly TRBD2 (5 bases). V was pared by 1 base and J by 2 bases, with 15 bases between. Germline CDR1 and CDR2: MGHRA and YSYEKL. The CDR3 sequence is 18 residues long. Here the CDR3 reads CASSQAWAPRAGANVLTF. In DNA form, the CDR3 reads TGCGCCAGCAGCCAAGCGTGGGCCCCGAGGGCTGGGGCCAACGTCCTGACTTTC.

V usage is TRBV4-3 and J usage is TRBJ1-6, with D hard to call. Trimming left V 1 base short and J 10 bases short, with 8 bases between. The CDR3 has 13 residues. Germline V gene data show CDR1 as LGHNA and CDR2 as YSLEER. Here the CDR3 reads CASSQVYISPLHF. For the CDR3, the DNA is TGCGCCAGCAGCCAAGTTTATATCTCACCCCTCCACTTT.

The chain is built from TRBV10-2 and TRBJ1-2; D not resolved. This CDR3 spans 14 amino acids. Trimming left V 5 bases short and J 1 base short, with 11 bases between. Germline CDR1 WSHSY, CDR2 SAAADI. The CDR3 DNA sequence: TGCGCCAGCAGTTGGTATGGCAGTAACTATGGCTACACCTTC. Its translation: CASSWYGSNYGYTF.

This chain uses TRBV4-3 with TRBJ2-7; the D is unclear. Germline V gene data show CDR1 as LGHNA and CDR2 as YSLEER. The CDR3 is 14 residues long. The V end lost 4 bases, the J end lost 7 bases, and 17 bases lay between the germline ends. The DNA for the CDR3 is TGCGCCAGCAGCCTTGGCCACGACACAAGGGAGCAGTACTTC. Translating it yields CASSLGHDTREQYF.

This clonotype appeared once. The rearrangement joins TRBV27 to TRBJ2-7; weak D call: TRBD1 (6 bases). The germline V and J ends were trimmed by 0 bases and 5 bases, with 14 bases remaining between them. CDR3 size: 15 residues. Per the germline V gene, CDR1 is MNHEY and CDR2 is SMNVEV (reference sequence). The CDR3 loop reads CASSLSPEGVHEQYF. As DNA, the CDR3 is TGTGCCAGCAGTTTATCCCCTGAGGGGGTCCACGAGCAGTACTTC.

This chain connects TRBV7-9 to TRBJ1-6; D ambiguous. Germline lookup yields CDR1 SEHNR and CDR2 FQNEAQ (reference sequence). This CDR3 has 16 amino acids. V dropped 5 bases and J dropped 5 bases, with 16 bases sitting between them. The CDR3 region has the DNA TGTGCCAGCAGCCCTGCGGAGGGAGAGAATAATTCACCCCTCCACTTT. This codes for CASSPAEGENNSPLHF.